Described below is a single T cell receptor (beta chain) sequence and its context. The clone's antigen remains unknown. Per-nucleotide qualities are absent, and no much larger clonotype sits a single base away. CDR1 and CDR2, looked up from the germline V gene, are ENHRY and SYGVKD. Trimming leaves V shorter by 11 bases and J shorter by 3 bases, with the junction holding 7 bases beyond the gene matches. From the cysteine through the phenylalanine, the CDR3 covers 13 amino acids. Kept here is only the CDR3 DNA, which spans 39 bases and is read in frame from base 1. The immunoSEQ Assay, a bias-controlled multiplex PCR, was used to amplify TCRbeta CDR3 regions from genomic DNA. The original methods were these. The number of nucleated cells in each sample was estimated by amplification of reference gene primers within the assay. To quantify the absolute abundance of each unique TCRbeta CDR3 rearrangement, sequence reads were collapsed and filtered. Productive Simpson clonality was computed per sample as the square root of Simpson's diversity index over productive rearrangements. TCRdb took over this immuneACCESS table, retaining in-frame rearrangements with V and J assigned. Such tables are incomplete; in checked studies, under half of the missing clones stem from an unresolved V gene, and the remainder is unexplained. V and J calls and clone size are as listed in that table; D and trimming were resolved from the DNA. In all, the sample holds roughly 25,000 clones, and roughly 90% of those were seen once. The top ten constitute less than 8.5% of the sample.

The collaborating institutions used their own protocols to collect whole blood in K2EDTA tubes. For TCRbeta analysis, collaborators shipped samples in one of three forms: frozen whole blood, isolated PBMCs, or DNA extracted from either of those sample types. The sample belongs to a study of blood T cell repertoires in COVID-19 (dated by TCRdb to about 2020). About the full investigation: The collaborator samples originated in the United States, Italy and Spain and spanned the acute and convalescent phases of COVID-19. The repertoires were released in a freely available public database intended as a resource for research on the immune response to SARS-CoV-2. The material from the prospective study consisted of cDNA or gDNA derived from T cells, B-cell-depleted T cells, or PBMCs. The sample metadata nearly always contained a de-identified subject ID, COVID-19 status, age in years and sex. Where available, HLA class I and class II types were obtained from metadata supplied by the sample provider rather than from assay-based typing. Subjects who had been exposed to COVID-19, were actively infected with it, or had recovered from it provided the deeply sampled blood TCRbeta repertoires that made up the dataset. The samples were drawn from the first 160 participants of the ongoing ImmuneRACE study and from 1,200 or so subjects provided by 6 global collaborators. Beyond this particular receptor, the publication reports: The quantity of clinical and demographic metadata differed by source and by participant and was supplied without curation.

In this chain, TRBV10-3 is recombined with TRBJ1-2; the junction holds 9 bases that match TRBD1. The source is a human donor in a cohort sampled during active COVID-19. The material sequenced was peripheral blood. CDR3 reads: CAATGGLDYGYTF. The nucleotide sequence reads TGTGCCGCCACAGGGGGCTTGGACTATGGCTACACCTTC.